This T cell receptor beta chain was captured in a study of CD8 T cells in Susac syndrome. This clonotype has a single count. It was with random hexamers that roughly 0.5 to 1 ug RNA was reverse transcribed. TCRdb called the immunoSEQ multiplex PCR reads again in MiXCR, with one record for every CDR3 protein. Altogether more than 200,000 distinct CDR3 sequences are present, 93% being singletons, with the ten largest covering 0.055% to 0.075%. Sample: CD4+ T cells from PBMCs. The TCR comes from a human donor with multiple sclerosis.

CDR3 sequence: CASSYRAYGYTF. CDR3 in DNA: TGTGCCAGCAGTTATCGTGCCTATGGCTACACCTTC. The chain combines TRBV6-6 with TRBJ1-2, with D unclear. This CDR3 spans 12 amino acids. Trimming removed 3 bases from V and 4 bases from J, with 6 bases in between. The V gene's germline CDR1 is MNHNY and CDR2 SVGAGI (reference sequence).